This T cell receptor (beta chain) was retrieved from a study of blood T cell repertoires in COVID-19. Turning to the study itself: The origin of the acute and convalescent COVID-19 samples was the United States, Italy and Spain.

V was clipped by 4 bases and J by 4 bases; unmatched bases: 9. The germline gives CDR1 SGDLS, CDR2 YYNGEE. The CDR3 loop spans 15 amino acids. As processed by the authors: Using reference gene primer amplification, nucleated cell counts were estimated. Measured with immunoSEQ multiplex PCR; TCRdb has only the in-frame clones, and not every one. D and trimming were read from the DNA, whereas the V and J calls and clone size are those reported in that table. The sample consists of approximately 150,000 clones, around nine tenths of them appearing once. The sequencing input was peripheral blood. This TCR came from a woman aged 45-65 years with active or convalescent COVID-19. The gene calls are TRBV9 and TRBJ2-5, with 8 bases identical to TRBD2. The CDR3 DNA is TGTGCCAGCAGCCCCATCGGGGGGGGAGCAGAGACCCAGTACTTC. The encoded protein is CASSPIGGGAETQYF.